Listed here are 23 T cell receptor beta chains from one sample, sequenced in a study of T-cell reconstitution after alpha-beta-depleted transplantation in children. It was with unique molecular identifiers that the TCRbeta library was prepared. TCRdb processed the PCR reads anew with MiXCR; each CDR3 protein has one entry. The table records approximately 300,000 distinct CDR3 sequences, roughly 9.1% of them present only once. The source material was PBMCs, sampled before TCRalphabeta/CD19-depleted stem cell transplant. Source of these receptors: a boy under two years old with acute myeloid leukemia, due to receive a stem cell transplant.

J is TRBJ1-1 and V is TRBV29-1, with D possibly being TRBD1 (5 bases). The CDR3 contains 12 residues. The germline V gene encodes CDR1 SQVTM and CDR2 ANQGSEA. With 4 bases removed from V and 4 bases from J, the gap between germline ends came to 10 bases. The DNA for the CDR3 is TGCAGCGTTGTAGGGGAGGGCACTGAAGCTTTCTTT. Its translation is CSVVGEGTEAFF. Filled out from reference TRBV29-1 and TRBJ1-1, the complete variable domain reads SAVISQKPSRDICQRGTSLTIQCQVDSQVTMMFWYRQQPGQSLTLIATANQGSEATYESGFVIDKFPISRPNLTFSTLTVSNMSPEDSSIYLCSVVGEGTEAFFGQGTRLTVV.

The gene calls are TRBV4-1 and TRBJ2-3; 7 bases line up with TRBD1. The CDR3 is 17 residues long. Germline values: CDR1 MGHRA, CDR2 YSYEKL. With V trimmed by 2 bases and J by 3 bases, 11 bases remained unmatched. The chain's CDR3 is CASSQPFGETGTDTQYF. In DNA, the CDR3 is TGCGCCAGCAGCCAACCTTTCGGGGAGACAGGGACAGATACGCAGTATTTT.

This clonotype has ten or more counts. The chain joins TRBV7-3 to TRBJ2-3, with 12 bases lining up with TRBD1. This CDR3 is 15 amino acids long. The junction had 5 bases not matched to a gene; V was cut back by 5 bases and J by 5 bases. Germline-derived CDR1 and CDR2 are SGHTA and FQGTGA. DNA of the CDR3: TGTGCCAGCAGCCGGGGACAGGGGGCACAAGATACGCAGTATTTT. The encoded protein is CASSRGQGAQDTQYF.

This clonotype was seen repeatedly, ten times or more. The chain combines TRBV20-1 with TRBJ1-1; D is undetermined. This CDR3 contains 11 residues. Germline loops: CDR1 DFQATT, CDR2 SNEGSKA (reference sequence). This CDR3 reads CGFREGTEAFF. The CDR3 nucleotides read TGCGGATTCCGGGAGGGCACTGAAGCTTTCTTT.

The chain has TRBV18 and TRBJ2-1; 9 nucleotides line up with TRBD1. The CDR3 length is 14 residues. The V gene's germline CDR1 is KGHSH and CDR2 LQKENI. Germline trimming cut 9 bases from V and 8 bases from J; bases unmatched to any gene: 11. This CDR3 is CASFPGTGSYEQFF. The CDR3 coding sequence is TGTGCCAGTTTCCCGGGGACAGGGTCGTATGAGCAGTTCTTC.

In this sample, this clonotype turned up a few times. The chain employs TRBV15 and TRBJ2-1; D uncertain. Trimming pared 1 base from V and 3 bases from J, leaving 16 bases between. Germline V gene lookup returns CDR1 LNHNV and CDR2 YYDKDF (reference sequence). This CDR3 has 17 amino acids. As DNA, the CDR3 is TGTGCCACCAGCAGAGGATCTTGGGTCAGCATCTACAATGAGCAGTTCTTC. It is translated as CATSRGSWVSIYNEQFF. Based on the CDR3 plus reference TRBV15 and TRBJ2-1, the full variable domain is DAMVIQNPRYQVTQFGKPVTLSCSQTLNHNVMYWYQQKSSQAPKLLFHYYDKDFNNEADTPDNFQSRRPNTSFCFLDIRSPGLGDTAMYLCATSRGSWVSIYNEQFFGPGTRLTVL.

In this sample, this clonotype turned up once. This chain joins TRBV19 and TRBJ2-6; D call uncertain. Germline CDR1 LNHDA, CDR2 SQIVND (reference sequence). The CDR3 is made up of 16 amino acids. The germline V and J ends were trimmed by 1 base and 0 bases, with 7 bases remaining between them. The DNA for the CDR3 is TGTGCCAGTAGTATAGTGCGGTTCTCTGGGGCCAACGTCCTGACTTTC. Translated, it gives CASSIVRFSGANVLTF.

The table lists this clonotype with many counts. V and J are TRBV28 and TRBJ1-4; 7 nucleotides align to TRBD1. Germline values: CDR1 MDHEN, CDR2 SYDVKM. V trimming: 3 bases; J trimming: 8 bases; junction bases outside the gene matches: 3. CDR3 size: 13 residues. CDR3 DNA: TGTGCCAGCAGTTTTAGGGGGCGCGAAAAACTGTTTTTT. It translates to CASSFRGREKLFF.

This clonotype was observed at least ten times. The chain carries TRBV7-9 and TRBJ2-1, with D tentatively TRBD1 or TRBD2 (7 bases each). Germline CDR1 and CDR2: SEHNR and FQNEAQ (reference sequence). The CDR3 length is 16 residues. Trimming took off 6 bases at V and 0 bases at J, with 15 bases between the two ends. The CDR3 is CASRSTGDYSYNEQFF. The CDR3 DNA follows: TGTGCCAGCAGGTCTACAGGGGACTACTCCTACAATGAGCAGTTCTTC.

This clonotype has at least ten counts. The V gene is TRBV5-6, the J gene TRBJ2-1; D not resolved. Trimming took off 0 bases at V and 5 bases at J, with 9 bases between the two ends. In germline, CDR1 is SGHDT, CDR2 YYEEEE. There are 14 residues in the CDR3. CDR3 sequence (DNA): TGTGCCAGCAGCTTGGAACCCACCAACAATGAGCAGTTCTTC. It translates to CASSLEPTNNEQFF.

With respect to this clonotype: A much larger clone lies one base from this, so it may be a read error. The chain has TRBV20-1 and TRBJ2-1; 10 positions agree with TRBD2. The CDR3 runs 15 residues. CDR1 is DFQATT and CDR2 is SNEGSKA in the germline V gene (reference sequence). The CDR3: CCARDSGGVNNEQFF. CDR3 nucleotides: TGCTGTGCTAGGGACAGCGGGGGGGTAAACAATGAGCAGTTCTTC.

This clonotype appeared a few times. The chain carries TRBV10-3 and TRBJ2-3; no clear D. CDR1 is ENHRY, CDR2 SYGVKD, per germline. Trimming removed 6 bases at V and 0 bases at J, with 16 bases between. There are 16 residues in the CDR3. The CDR3 region is CAISDDGDQSTDTQYF. The DNA of the CDR3 is TGTGCCATCAGCGACGATGGGGATCAGAGCACAGATACGCAGTATTTT.

The rearrangement joins TRBV6-6 to TRBJ2-1; D is unresolved. The CDR3 is 12 residues long. Germline V gene lookup returns CDR1 MNHNY and CDR2 SVGAGI (reference sequence). The V end was cut by 5 bases, the J end by 7 bases, with 9 bases between. The CDR3 is CASSPGRNEQFF. The CDR3 region has the DNA TGTGCCAGCAGTCCCGGACGAAATGAGCAGTTCTTC.

This clonotype was picked up many times. V and J are TRBV5-1 and TRBJ1-1, with TRBD1 matching over 8 bases. Germline lookup yields CDR1 SGHRS and CDR2 YFSETQ. The CDR3 totals 15 residues. V shed 3 bases, J shed 6 bases, and the junction held 10 bases outside the gene matches. This CDR3 is CASSWTIGQGAEAFF. The CDR3 coding sequence is TGCGCCAGCAGCTGGACTATTGGACAGGGTGCTGAAGCTTTCTTT.

The table lists this clonotype with many counts. The chain recombines TRBV11-2 with TRBJ1-3; D gene unclear. V gave up 8 bases and J gave up 0 bases, with 14 bases separating them. The CDR3 has 15 residues. CDR1 is SGHAT, CDR2 FQNNGV, per germline. The CDR3 here is CASGIEGFSGNTIYF. CDR3 DNA sequence: TGTGCCAGCGGGATCGAAGGCTTCTCTGGAAACACCATATATTTT.

This clonotype was counted ten times or more. This chain joins TRBV9 and TRBJ1-1, with 7 bases aligning to TRBD1. The CDR3 contains 14 residues. Germline CDR1 and CDR2: SGDLS and YYNGEE. After removal of 3 bases from V and 8 bases from J, the junction contained 10 bases not matched to a gene. CDR3 sequence (DNA): TGTGCCAGCAGCGCCCAGGACAGGAGGGAGGAAGCTTTCTTT. Translating it yields CASSAQDRREEAFF.

The rearrangement joins TRBV6-1 to TRBJ2-1, with TRBD1 identical over 9 bases. Germline assignment: CDR1 MNHNS and CDR2 SASEGT. After removal of 5 bases from V and 9 bases from J, the junction contained 14 bases not matched to a gene. This CDR3 region has 16 residues. The CDR3 here is CASSTGGAGATSEQFF. The CDR3 DNA follows: TGTGCCAGCAGTACAGGGGGCGCGGGGGCGACAAGTGAGCAGTTCTTC.

This clonotype was picked up many times. The V call is TRBV5-1, the J call TRBJ1-5; the D is unclear. The V gene's germline CDR1 is SGHRS and CDR2 YFSETQ. The CDR3 contains 16 residues. V dropped 0 bases and J dropped 1 base, with 11 bases sitting between them. The DNA of the CDR3 is TGCGCCAGCAGCTTGGTTGGAGACGGGAGCAATCAGCCCCAGCATTTT. Translated: CASSLVGDGSNQPQHF.

This sequence joins TRBV3-1 and TRBJ2-5, with D tentatively TRBD2 (6 bases). Germline values: CDR1 LGHDT, CDR2 YNNKEL (reference sequence). The CDR3 consists of 15 residues. V lost 10 bases and J lost 5, with 23 bases in between. Here the CDR3 reads CATTQDPGRGETQYF. DNA for the CDR3: TGTGCCACCACCCAAGATCCCGGACGGGGGGAGACCCAGTACTTC.

Note on this clonotype: This sequence may be a read error, since a much larger clone differs from it by one base. The chain has TRBV11-2 and TRBJ2-4, with D hard to call. V was cut by 4 bases and J by 8 bases, with 6 bases left in between. The CDR3 is 11 residues long. Germline-derived CDR1 and CDR2 are SGHAT and FQNNGV. CDR3 in DNA: TGTGCCAGCAGCTCTTTAGACATTCAGTACTTC. Residues: CASSSLDIQYF.

This clonotype was seen many times. The gene calls are TRBV28 and TRBJ2-7; 9 bases map to TRBD2. The CDR3 contains 15 residues. Germline lookup yields CDR1 MDHEN and CDR2 SYDVKM. With 3 bases clipped from V and 7 bases from J, the junction kept 10 bases outside the gene matches. CDR3 loop: CASSFPSGGPGEQYF. In DNA, the CDR3 is TGTGCCAGCAGTTTCCCCAGCGGGGGGCCTGGGGAGCAGTACTTC.

This clonotype was recorded many times. The rearrangement uses TRBV7-8 and TRBJ2-7, with 9 bases identical to TRBD1. The ends lost 1 base at V and 3 bases at J; junction bases unmatched: 4. Germline V gives CDR1 SGHVS, CDR2 FQNEAQ. The CDR3 spans 15 residues. As DNA, the CDR3 is TGTGCCAGCAGCTTAGGCGGACAGGGGAACTACGAGCAGTACTTC. Encoded protein: CASSLGGQGNYEQYF. Looking up the rest from reference TRBV7-8 and TRBJ2-7 gives the full variable domain: GAGVSQSPRYKVAKRGQDVALRCDPISGHVSLFWYQQALGQGPEFLTYFQNEAQLDKSGLPSDRFFAERPEGSVSTLKIQRTQQEDSAVYLCASSLGGQGNYEQYFGPGTRLTVT.

This clonotype was seen a handful of times. The V gene is TRBV14, the J gene TRBJ1-2; D is unclear. Germline V lookup: CDR1 SGHDN, CDR2 FVKESK. This CDR3 region has 12 residues. V lost 1 base and J 6 bases, leaving 6 bases between the germline ends. In nucleotides, the CDR3 is TGTGCCAGCAGCCAAGTTGGGGATGGCTACACCTTC. This gives the protein CASSQVGDGYTF.